These 20 T cell receptor beta chains were sequenced from one sample in a study of blood T cell repertoires in COVID-19. Produced via immunoSEQ multiplex PCR; TCRdb's table is partial and in-frame only. The sample lists approximately 220,000 clones, around 92% seen once, with around 3.7% in the top ten. The sequenced material came from PBMCs or T cells enriched from blood (not recorded which). The source of these receptors is a young woman with acute COVID-19.

This clone was found once. The CDR3 DNA follows: TGTGCCAGCAGCCTAACTGATACGCAGTATTTT. Residues: CASSLTDTQYF. This chain connects TRBV11-2 to TRBJ2-3; unclear D gene. With 5 bases removed from V and 6 bases from J, the gap between germline ends came to 6 bases. The germline V gene has CDR1 SGHAT and CDR2 FQNNGV. This CDR3 has 11 residues. Drawing the rest from reference TRBV11-2 and TRBJ2-3, the complete variable domain is EAGVAQSPRYKIIEKRQSVAFWCNPISGHATLYWYQQILGQGPKLLIQFQNNGVVDDSQLPKDRFSAERLKGVDSTLKIQPAKLEDSAVYLCASSLTDTQYFGPGTRLTVL.

V gene TRBV7-8 combines with J gene TRBJ1-1; TRBD1 matches 7 bases. Germline CDR1 is SGHVS and CDR2 is FQNEAQ. This CDR3 region has 15 residues. V lost 3 bases and J lost 1; bases outside the gene matches: 5. The CDR3 loop is CASSLGQTKNTEAFF. The DNA for the CDR3 is TGTGCCAGCAGCTTGGGACAGACTAAGAACACTGAAGCTTTCTTT.

J is TRBJ2-1 and V is TRBV3-1 (or the pseudogene TRBV3-2), with TRBD1 matching over 7 bases. Per germline, CDR1 LGHDT and CDR2 YNNKEL (reference sequence). The J segment lost 3 bases and the V segment lost 6 bases, leaving 8 bases of the junction unmatched. This CDR3 spans 15 amino acids. The CDR3 loop reads CASSDPGQNYNEQFF. CDR3 in DNA: TGTGCCAGCAGTGACCCGGGACAGAACTACAATGAGCAGTTCTTC.

The V call is TRBV10-2, the J call TRBJ1-4, with 8 bases matching TRBD1. This CDR3 region has 13 residues. CDR1 and CDR2 (germline): WSHSY, SAAADI. V dropped 6 bases and J dropped 4; count of bases not matched to a gene: 1. The CDR3 loop reads CASRTGDNEKLFF. The CDR3 DNA sequence: TGCGCCAGCAGGACAGGGGATAATGAAAAACTGTTTTTT.

This clone has just one count. The chain uses TRBV13 and TRBJ2-7; 11 bases match TRBD1. Trimming removed 4 bases from V and 1 base from J; junction bases left unmatched: 9. The CDR3 runs 17 residues. CDR1 is PRHDT, CDR2 FYEKMQ, per germline (reference sequence). The CDR3 DNA sequence: TGTGCCAGCAGCTCCCCTAGCCGGGACAGGGGGTCCTACGAGCAGTACTTC. Its protein product is CASSSPSRDRGSYEQYF.

The chain recombines TRBV19 with TRBJ2-1; D not certain. CDR3 length: 13 amino acids. Germline CDR1 is LNHDA and CDR2 is SQIVND (reference sequence). Trimming pared 4 bases from V and 2 bases from J, leaving 6 bases between. The CDR3 DNA sequence: TGTGCCAGTAGTAGTGCGCCCTACAATGAGCAGTTCTTC. Amino acids: CASSSAPYNEQFF.

V is TRBV5-1 and J is TRBJ2-7, with D maybe TRBD1 (6 bases). Germline CDR1 SGHRS, CDR2 YFSETQ. The CDR3 consists of 17 residues. Trimming pared 2 bases from V and 3 bases from J, leaving 21 bases between. CDR3 sequence: CASSFSPPGDGFYEQYF. For the CDR3, the DNA is TGCGCCAGCAGCTTCTCCCCGCCAGGGGACGGATTCTACGAGCAGTACTTC.

The rearrangement links TRBV5-1 to TRBJ2-7; 12 bases fit TRBD2. Germline CDR1 reads SGHRS; CDR2 reads YFSETQ. V trimming: 0 bases; J trimming: 11 bases; junction bases outside the gene matches: 12. The CDR3 runs to 16 residues. CDR3 in DNA: TGCGCCAGCAGCTTGGCAACTAGCGGGGGGACCTCCCTCGAGTACTTC. This codes for CASSLATSGGTSLEYF. The full variable domain, in which reference TRBV5-1 and TRBJ2-7 provide the parts outside the CDR3, is KAGVTQTPRYLIKTRGQQVTLSCSPISGHRSVSWYQQTPGQGLQFLFEYFSETQRNKGNFPGRFSGRQFSNSRSEMNVSTLELGDSALYLCASSLATSGGTSLEYFGPGTRLTVT.

The chain is built from TRBV7-9 and TRBJ1-1, with D possibly TRBD1 on 5 matching bases. Per germline, CDR1 SEHNR and CDR2 FQNEAQ (reference sequence). Trimming removed 4 bases at V and 2 bases at J, with 14 bases between. The CDR3 runs 15 residues. In DNA form, the CDR3 reads TGTGCCAGCAGCTCGGCGGGGGGGATCAACACTGAAGCTTTCTTT. It translates to CASSSAGGINTEAFF. Variable domain in full (rest from reference TRBV7-9 and TRBJ1-1): DTGVSQNPRHKITKRGQNVTFRCDPISEHNRLYWYRQTLGQGPEFLTYFQNEAQLEKSRLLSDRFSAERPKGSFSTLEIQRTEQGDSAMYLCASSSAGGINTEAFFGQGTRLTVV.

The genes are TRBV25-1 and TRBJ2-1; D uncertain. CDR3 length: 12 amino acids. CDR1 MGHDK and CDR2 SYGVNS come from the germline V gene. V gave up 2 bases and J gave up 5 bases, with 4 bases separating them. CDR3 amino acids: CASSEPNNEQFF. The CDR3 DNA sequence: TGTGCCAGCAGTGAACCCAACAATGAGCAGTTCTTC.

The chain recombines TRBV10-3 with TRBJ1-4; D is unresolved. The CDR3 runs to 15 residues. V was cut by 0 bases and J by 7 bases, with 12 bases left in between. CDR1 and CDR2 (germline): ENHRY, SYGVKD. CDR3 loop: CAISESWGVVEKLFF. The CDR3 region has the DNA TGTGCCATCAGTGAGTCGTGGGGAGTAGTTGAAAAACTGTTTTTT.

V usage is TRBV7-2 and J usage is TRBJ1-6, with a possible D match to TRBD1 (5 bases). The CDR3 extends over 18 amino acids. CDR1 is SGHTA and CDR2 is FQGNSA in the germline V gene. Trimming took 1 base from V and 4 from J, leaving 17 bases between them. CDR3 loop: CASSLGWLGQDYNSPLHF. The CDR3, as DNA: TGTGCCAGCAGCTTAGGGTGGTTGGGGCAGGATTATAATTCACCCCTCCACTTT.

The V call is TRBV30, the J call TRBJ2-7; TRBD1 aligns across 7 bases. CDR1 is GTSNPN and CDR2 is SVGIG in the germline V gene (reference sequence). The V and J ends lost 0 bases and 3 bases, in that order; junction bases with no gene match: 8. The CDR3 consists of 15 residues. Here the CDR3 DNA reads TGTGCCTGGAGTGTATCCTTTGGGACAGTCTACGAGCAGTACTTC. Its protein product is CAWSVSFGTVYEQYF. The full variable domain, its missing parts supplied by reference TRBV30 and TRBJ2-7, is SQTIHQWPATLVQPVGSPLSLECTVEGTSNPNLYWYRQAAGRGLQLLFYSVGIGQISSEVPQNLSASRPQDRQFILSSKKLLLSDSGFYLCAWSVSFGTVYEQYFGPGTRLTVT.

The chain joins TRBV10-2 to TRBJ1-4; 8 bases fit TRBD1. V trimming: 6 bases; J trimming: 15 bases; junction bases outside the gene matches: 18. Germline V lookup: CDR1 WSHSY, CDR2 SAAADI. The CDR3 runs to 15 residues. The CDR3 DNA reads TGCGCCAGCAGGGCAGGGGGCGCATCAAAGGAGGGAGTGTTTTTT. Its translation is CASRAGGASKEGVFF.

The sample holds a few counts of this clone. J is TRBJ1-4 and V is TRBV5-1, with TRBD1 matching 9 bases. The CDR3 has 15 amino acids. The germline V gene encodes CDR1 SGHRS and CDR2 YFSETQ. Trimming at V came to 4 bases and at J to 7 bases, leaving 8 bases not matched to a gene. CDR3: CASSVTGGQGEKLFF. CDR3 nucleotide sequence: TGCGCCAGCAGCGTGACAGGGGGGCAAGGTGAAAAACTGTTTTTT.

J is TRBJ1-2 and V is TRBV24-1; D gene ambiguous. V gave up 5 bases and J gave up 4 bases, with 13 bases separating them. The CDR3 is 14 amino acids. In germline, CDR1 is KGHDR, CDR2 SFDVKD. The CDR3, as DNA: TGTGCCACCAGTGCTGGCGGGTTCTCCTATGGCTACACCTTC. It is translated as CATSAGGFSYGYTF.

The rearrangement links TRBV15 to TRBJ1-6; unclear D gene. The CDR3 loop spans 16 amino acids. Trimming removed 1 base at V and 7 bases at J, with 14 bases between. Germline V gives CDR1 LNHNV, CDR2 YYDKDF (reference sequence). The CDR3 region has the DNA TGTGCCACCAGCAGAGTCGGCGACTTCATGAATTCACCCCTCCACTTT. Residues: CATSRVGDFMNSPLHF.

The genes are TRBV28 and TRBJ2-2; 7 bases are a match to TRBD2. This CDR3 spans 14 amino acids. CDR1 MDHEN and CDR2 SYDVKM come from the germline V gene. V shed 8 bases, J shed 0 bases, and the junction held 3 bases outside the gene matches. For the CDR3, the DNA is TGTGCCAGCTGGGGGACTACGAACACCGGGGAGCTGTTTTTT. It specifies CASWGTTNTGELFF. The full variable domain, its missing parts supplied by reference TRBV28 and TRBJ2-2, is DVKVTQSSRYLVKRTGEKVFLECVQDMDHENMFWYRQDPGLGLRLIYFSYDVKMKEKGDIPEGYSVSREKKERFSLILESASTNQTSMYLCASWGTTNTGELFFGEGSRLTVL.

The chain couples TRBV7-6 to TRBJ2-2; D is possibly TRBD2 (6 bases). The V end was cut by 3 bases, the J end by 3 bases, with 17 bases between. Germline V gene lookup returns CDR1 SGHVS and CDR2 FNYEAQ. This CDR3 spans 17 amino acids. The CDR3 DNA reads TGTGCCAGCAGCTTGGCTGGGACTTCCGTCCACACCGGGGAGCTGTTTTTT. This encodes CASSLAGTSVHTGELFF.

The CDR3 here is CARSHRDNQPQHF. Here the CDR3 DNA reads TGTGCCAGAAGCCATCGGGACAATCAGCCCCAGCATTTT. The chain has TRBV11-1 and TRBJ1-5; the D is unclear. CDR3 length: 13 amino acids. Looked up from germline, CDR1 is SGHAT and CDR2 is FQDESV (reference sequence). V gave up 9 bases and J gave up 3 bases, with 12 bases separating them.